This TCR beta chain was sequenced for a study of Ad26.COV2.S vaccination and SARS-CoV-2 variants. Only a few counts were recorded for this clone. Treatment noted: 15 to 20 received Ad26.COV2.S at low or high dose, single or two shots; several received placebo; per-sample allocation not given. The study sampled participants on day 63 after the first vaccine or placebo injection. Method: immunoSEQ multiplex PCR; TCRdb's copy keeps in-frame clones and lacks some. The table records around 420,000 clones, around nine tenths of them present only once. With 7 bases removed from V and 2 bases from J, the gap between germline ends came to 15 bases. Germline V gene lookup returns CDR1 SEHNR and CDR2 FQNEAQ (reference sequence). The CDR3 loop spans 15 amino acids.

V gene TRBV7-9 combines with J gene TRBJ2-4; no clear D. Sequencing used peripheral blood, obtained in a trial of Ad26.COV2.S vaccine versus placebo. The sequence was collected from a person aged 18-60 years who received the Ad26.COV2.S COVID-19 vaccine or a placebo. The CDR3 region has the DNA TGTGCCAGCACCCCTGGAAAGGGTTCCAAAAACATTCAGTACTTC. It specifies CASTPGKGSKNIQYF.